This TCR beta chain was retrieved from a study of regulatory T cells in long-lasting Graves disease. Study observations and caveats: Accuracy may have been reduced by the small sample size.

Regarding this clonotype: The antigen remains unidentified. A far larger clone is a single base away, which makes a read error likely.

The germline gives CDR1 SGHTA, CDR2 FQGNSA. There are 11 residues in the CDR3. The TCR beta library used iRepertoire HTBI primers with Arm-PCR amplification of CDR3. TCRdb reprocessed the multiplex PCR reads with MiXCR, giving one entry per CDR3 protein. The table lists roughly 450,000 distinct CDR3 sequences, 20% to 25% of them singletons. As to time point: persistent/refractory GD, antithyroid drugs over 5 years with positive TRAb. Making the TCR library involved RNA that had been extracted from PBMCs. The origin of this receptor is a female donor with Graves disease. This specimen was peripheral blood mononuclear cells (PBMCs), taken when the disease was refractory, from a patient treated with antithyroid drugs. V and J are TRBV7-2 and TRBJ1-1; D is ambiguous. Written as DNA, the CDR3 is TGTGCCAGCGGAGTTAACACTGAAGCTCTCTTT. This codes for CASGVNTEALF. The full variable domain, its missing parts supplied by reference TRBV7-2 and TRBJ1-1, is GAGVSQSPSNKVTEKGKDVELRCDPISGHTALYWYRQSLGQGLEFLIYFQGNSAPDKSGLPSDRFSAERTGGSVSTLTIQRTQQEDSAVYLCASGVNTEALFGQGTRLTVV.